One sample yielded the 30 T cell receptor beta chains listed below, sequenced in a study of tumor and adjacent non-tumor tissue in lung cancer. No cell sorting was done before RNA was extracted from the tissue. More than 3 cm separated this lung sample from the edge of the tumor. Three rounds of nested PCR, following a modified ARM-PCR protocol, produced the TCRbeta library. TCRdb fed the multiplex PCR reads into MiXCR, producing one record per CDR3 protein. Among some 66,000 distinct CDR3 sequences listed, about 56% were seen once. The sequencing sample was made of distant non-tumor lung tissue. The receptors come from a man aged 65-85 years with non-small cell lung cancer.

As regards this clonotype: An end of the junction differs from the germline gene, which may be a read error. The rearrangement uses TRBV25-1 and TRBJ1-6; D is unclear. Germline V gene data show CDR1 as MGHDK and CDR2 as SYGVNS. The CDR3 sequence is 13 residues long. DNA of the CDR3: TGTGCCAGCAGTGAGAGGTTAGGATCACCCTTCCACTTT. Translated, it gives CASSERLGSPFHF.

In the case of this clonotype: A junction boundary mismatches the germline segment, possibly from a read error. This chain joins TRBV29-1 and TRBJ2-1; D is perhaps TRBD2 (7 bases). CDR1 is SQVTM and CDR2 is ANQGSEA in the germline V gene. CDR3 length: 14 amino acids. The CDR3 bases are TGCAGCGCTGAAGATGCGGGGGCTGGGAATGTGCAGTTCTTC. Protein: CSAEDAGAGNVQFF.

This clonotype was found a few times. This may be a read error: a much more frequent sequence differs by one nucleotide. The chain joins TRBV10-3 to TRBJ2-6; D is possibly TRBD2 (5 bases). Germline V gives CDR1 ENHRY, CDR2 SYGVKD. V lost 6 bases and J lost 1, with 7 bases in between. The CDR3 covers 14 residues. The CDR3 coding sequence is TGTGCCATCAGAGGGAGATCTGGGGCCAACGTCCTGACTTTC. Amino acid sequence: CAIRGRSGANVLTF.

With respect to this clonotype: A single base separates this from a much larger clone, so it may be a read error. The gene calls are TRBV7-2 and TRBJ2-3; D uncertain. The CDR3 has 14 residues. Trimming shortened V by 3 bases and J by 1 base, and 8 bases separated the two germline ends. Germline CDR1 and CDR2: SGHTA and FQGNSA. In DNA form, the CDR3 reads TGTGCCAGCAGCTTCGAGCGCCGCACAGATACGCAGTATTTT. Protein: CASSFERRTDTQYF.

A word on this clonotype: At one boundary the junction diverges from the germline segment, which might be a read error. This chain uses TRBV7-3 with TRBJ2-3; D gene unclear. The CDR3 length is 12 residues. CDR1 and CDR2 (germline): SGHTA, FQGTGA. DNA for the CDR3: TGTGCAAGCAGCTTAGGTTCAGATATGCAGTATTTT. This translates into CASSLGSDMQYF. Full variable domain (rest looked up from reference TRBV7-3 and TRBJ2-3): GAGVSQTPSNKVTEKGKYVELRCDPISGHTALYWYRQSLGQGPEFLIYFQGTGAADDSGLPNDRFFAVRPEGSVSTLKIQRTERGDSAVYLCASSLGSDMQYFGPGTRLTVL.

The chain links TRBV6-5 to TRBJ2-3; TRBD2 is a possible D gene (7 bases). The CDR3 consists of 18 residues. Trimming took 2 bases from V and 12 from J, leaving 30 bases between them. Germline V gene lookup returns CDR1 MNHEY and CDR2 SVGAGI. The CDR3 nucleotides are TGTGCCAGCAGTTACACCCCGGGTGGGGGGGCGTTCGCAGGTACACAGTATTTT. Its translation: CASSYTPGGGAFAGTQYF.

This clonotype has more than one count but fewer than ten. Being one base from a much bigger clone, this may be a read error. This sequence joins TRBV6-5 and TRBJ2-1; D possibly corresponds to TRBD2 (5 bases). Germline V gene lookup returns CDR1 MNHEY and CDR2 SVGAGI. This CDR3 comprises 14 residues. V lost 6 bases to trimming and J lost 7 bases, with 16 bases between them. CDR3 loop: CASSPCGGRNEQFF. The CDR3 DNA sequence: TGTGCCAGCAGCCCCTGTGGCGGGCGGAATGAGCAGTTCTTC.

A word on this clonotype: Given a much more abundant clone one base away, this may be a read error. The rearrangement joins TRBV29-1 to TRBJ2-7; 8 bases map to TRBD1. J gave up 7 bases and V 8 bases, and 7 bases lay outside the gene matches. Germline CDR1 is SQVTM and CDR2 is ANQGSEA. The CDR3 extends over 11 amino acids. CDR3 coding DNA: TGCAGCCTTCACAGGGGGGTGGAGCAGTACTTC. Translation gives CSLHRGVEQYF.

With regard to this clonotype: A single base separates this from a much larger clone, so it may be a read error. The V call is TRBV6-2 or TRBV6-3, the J call TRBJ2-5; a weak D match, TRBD1 (5 bases). The germline V gene has CDR1 MNHEY and CDR2 SVGEGT. V was shortened by 2 bases and J by 9 bases, with 19 bases between the two germline ends. The CDR3 consists of 15 residues. The CDR3 loop reads CASSYLPGRLESQYF. The CDR3 DNA reads as TGTGCCAGCAGTTACCTTCCAGGGCGCCTGGAGTCCCAGTACTTC.

Note on this clonotype: The junction shows a germline mismatch at one end, possibly a read error. The V and J genes are TRBV6-1 and TRBJ2-1, with D unclear. The length of the CDR3 is 14 residues. Germline V lookup: CDR1 MNHNS, CDR2 SASEGT. In nucleotides, the CDR3 is TGTGCCACCAGTGAAGCGCTTCTAAGGATTGAGCAGTTCTTC. This translates into CATSEALLRIEQFF.

A remark on this clonotype: This may come from a read error, since a much larger clone is one base off. The chain joins TRBV4-1 to TRBJ1-2; no clear D gene. Per germline, CDR1 MGHRA and CDR2 YSYEKL. The CDR3 sequence is 16 residues long. Trimming removed 0 bases from V and 4 bases from J, with 15 bases in between. CDR3 bases: TGCGCCAGCAGCCAAGATCTGTCCTCTACCTCCTATGGCTACACCTTC. It specifies CASSQDLSSTSYGYTF.

This chain connects TRBV29-1 to TRBJ2-3, with 7 bases that match TRBD2. In germline, CDR1 is SQVTM, CDR2 ANQGSEA. V lost 8 bases, J lost 5 bases, and 13 bases stayed unmatched. The CDR3 totals 14 residues. In DNA, the CDR3 is TGCAGCATCGCCGGGTCTAGCGGCATAGATACGCAGTATTTT. It is translated as CSIAGSSGIDTQYF.

About this clonotype: Given a much more abundant clone one base away, this may be a read error. The CDR3 DNA sequence: TGTGCCAGCAGCCGGGTCGGCTTGAGGGGCAATGAGCAGTTCTTC. Translated: CASSRVGLRGNEQFF. This chain links TRBV12-3 or TRBV12-4 with TRBJ2-1; the D gene could be TRBD1 or TRBD2 (5 bases each). The CDR3 loop spans 15 amino acids. Trimming removed 6 bases at V and 6 bases at J, with 18 bases between.

The rearrangement joins TRBV20-1 to TRBJ1-1, with 7 positions matching TRBD1. CDR1 and CDR2 from the germline V gene are DFQATT and SNEGSKA (reference sequence). The CDR3 has 13 amino acids. The CDR3 here is CRTAGQINKEAFF. CDR3 coding DNA: TGCAGAACCGCGGGACAGATAAACAAGGAAGCTTTCTTT.

This clonotype was detected ten times or more. V usage is TRBV30 and J usage is TRBJ1-1; D is ambiguous. CDR1 and CDR2 from the germline V gene are GTSNPN and SVGIG (reference sequence). V lost 4 bases and J 0 bases, leaving 15 bases between the germline ends. This CDR3 comprises 15 residues. The CDR3: CAWISSQRVNTEAFF. In nucleotides, the CDR3 is TGTGCCTGGATAAGTTCCCAGCGCGTGAACACTGAAGCTTTCTTT.

In this sample, this clonotype turned up a few times. A much larger clonotype is one base distant, so this may be a read error. V and J are TRBV6-6 and TRBJ2-2; tentative D call: TRBD2 (7 bases). The CDR3 is 17 residues long. Germline V lookup: CDR1 MNHNY, CDR2 SVGAGI (reference sequence). CDR3 in amino acids: CTSSYQGREIGTGELFF. For the CDR3, the DNA is TGTACCAGCAGTTACCAGGGGCGGGAGATCGGCACCGGGGAGCTGTTTTTT.

This clonotype was detected only a few times. V usage is TRBV30 and J usage is TRBJ2-5, with 9 nucleotides matching TRBD1. CDR3 length: 15 residues. J was trimmed by 2 bases and V by 4 bases; bases with no gene match: 8. Germline V gene sequence: CDR1 GTSNPN, CDR2 SVGIG (reference sequence). CDR3 residues: CAWNIQGALQETQYF. Written as DNA, the CDR3 is TGTGCCTGGAATATACAGGGGGCCCTACAAGAGACCCAGTACTTC.

The chain joins TRBV24-1 to TRBJ2-3, with D maybe TRBD1 (5 bases). The ends were cut back, 9 bases at V and 4 bases at J, with 19 bases in the middle. The CDR3 is 15 amino acids. Germline V gives CDR1 KGHDR, CDR2 SFDVKD. The CDR3 DNA sequence: TGTGCCACCTCTACAGCCCGGTGGGGCGCAGATACGCAGTATTTT. Its protein product is CATSTARWGADTQYF.

V usage is TRBV28 and J usage is TRBJ1-2; 8 bases align to TRBD1. V shed 10 bases, J shed 3 bases, and the junction held 4 bases outside the gene matches. Germline CDR1 and CDR2: MDHEN and SYDVKM. The CDR3 has 12 residues. DNA for the CDR3: TGTGCCACCGGACAGGGAGACTATGGCTACACCTTC. Translating gives CATGQGDYGYTF.

J is TRBJ2-3 and V is TRBV20-1; 9 bases agree with TRBD2. Germline V gene data show CDR1 as DFQATT and CDR2 as SNEGSKA (reference sequence). Germline trimming cut 2 bases from V and 0 bases from J; bases unmatched to any gene: 9. This CDR3 comprises 17 residues. CDR3 in amino acids: CSARLPSGIPSTDTQYF. CDR3 in DNA: TGCAGTGCTAGATTACCTAGCGGGATTCCCAGCACAGATACGCAGTATTTT.

Concerning this clonotype: The conserved phenylalanine or tryptophan is not found at the CDR3 terminus, so this likely reflects a read error. The chain carries TRBV11-2 and TRBJ2-7; the match to TRBD2 covers 9 bases. This CDR3 comprises 17 residues. Germline lookup yields CDR1 SGHAT and CDR2 FQNNGV. The CDR3 reads CASSFRPLAGSSYEQYL. The CDR3 DNA follows: TGTGCCAGCAGCTTCAGACCCCTAGCGGGGAGCTCCTATGAGCAGTACTTA.

Comments on this clonotype: One end of the junction does not line up with germline, which may come from a read error. The chain uses TRBV11-1 and TRBJ2-3; D ambiguous. The CDR3 runs 14 residues. The germline gives CDR1 SGHAT, CDR2 FQDESV (reference sequence). As DNA, the CDR3 is TGTGCCAGCAGCGTCCTGTGGAGCACAGATACACAGTATTTT. This sequence encodes CASSVLWSTDTQYF.

This clonotype was detected only a few times. A much larger clone differs by one base, so this may be a read error. The V call is TRBV10-3, the J call TRBJ2-2; TRBD2 is a possible D gene (5 bases). The germline V gene has CDR1 ENHRY and CDR2 SYGVKD. V lost 3 bases, J lost 4 bases, and 18 bases lay in between. This CDR3 has 17 amino acids. The CDR3 region is CAISDSPIASSTGELFF. Here the CDR3 DNA reads TGTGCCATCAGTGATTCCCCCATAGCGTCTAGCACCGGGGAGCTGTTTTTT.

This clonotype was counted once. The V call is TRBV20-1, the J call TRBJ2-1; 14 nucleotides line up with TRBD2. The CDR3 has 15 amino acids. J lost 7 bases, V lost 6 bases, and 8 bases had no gene match. Germline V CDR1 and CDR2: DFQATT, SNEGSKA (reference sequence). The CDR3 here is CSALRLAGGPNEQFF. The CDR3 coding sequence is TGCAGTGCCCTTAGACTAGCGGGAGGGCCGAATGAGCAGTTCTTC.

Comment on this clonotype: The CDR3 does not end in the conserved phenylalanine or tryptophan, so this is likely a read error. It is unclear where the CDR3 begins or ends on the DNA, so no DNA is shown, and the CDR3 is as TCRdb lists it. The gene calls are TRBV11-2 and TRBJ2-3; TRBD2 was called by the table and not checked on the DNA. Germline lookup yields CDR1 SGHAT and CDR2 FQNNGV. The CDR3 extends over 16 residues, inclusive of both ends. CDR3 region: CASSLRTSGYTDTQCS.

The chain links TRBV30 to TRBJ1-4; possibly TRBD1 for D (6 bases). This CDR3 has 15 amino acids. Trimming shortened V by 2 bases and J by 3 bases, and 13 bases separated the two germline ends. Germline-derived CDR1 and CDR2 are GTSNPN and SVGIG (reference sequence). CDR3 amino acids: CAWSTPTGPNEKLFF. CDR3 DNA sequence: TGTGCCTGGAGTACGCCGACAGGTCCTAATGAAAAACTGTTTTTT.

The chain recombines TRBV21-1 with TRBJ2-2. TRBV21-1 is a pseudogene. The CDR3 is 10 residues long. The chain's CDR3 is CNGNTGVLFF. For the CDR3, the DNA is TGTAATGGGAACACCGGGGTGCTGTTTTTT.

There are many counts of this clonotype. The J gene is TRBJ2-7, the V gene TRBV5-5; the D gene is possibly TRBD1 (6 bases). The CDR3 has 13 residues. Trimming cost V 4 bases and J 4 bases, with 12 bases left between them. Germline CDR1 and CDR2: SGHKS and YYEKEE (reference sequence). The CDR3 loop is CASSNNGQYEQYF. CDR3 bases: TGTGCCAGCAGCAACAACGGACAGTACGAGCAGTACTTC.

This clonotype has ten or more counts. This chain connects TRBV10-2 to TRBJ2-7, with 7 bases matching TRBD1. The CDR3 sequence is 13 residues long. Germline V gene lookup returns CDR1 WSHSY and CDR2 SAAADI. Trimming at V came to 5 bases and at J to 6 bases, leaving 7 bases not matched to a gene. CDR3 loop: CASSSTTGAEQYF. CDR3 DNA: TGCGCCAGCAGTTCCACTACAGGGGCCGAGCAGTACTTC.

With regard to this clonotype: A much larger clone differs from this one at a single base, so this may be a read error. The V gene is TRBV10-3, the J gene TRBJ1-5, with D possibly being TRBD1 (6 bases). V lost 10 bases, J lost 7 bases, and 14 bases lay in between. Germline V gene sequence: CDR1 ENHRY, CDR2 SYGVKD. There are 12 residues in the CDR3. The CDR3 here is CATGHGEQPQHF. CDR3 coding DNA: TGTGCCACGGGACATGGAGAACAGCCCCAGCATTTT.